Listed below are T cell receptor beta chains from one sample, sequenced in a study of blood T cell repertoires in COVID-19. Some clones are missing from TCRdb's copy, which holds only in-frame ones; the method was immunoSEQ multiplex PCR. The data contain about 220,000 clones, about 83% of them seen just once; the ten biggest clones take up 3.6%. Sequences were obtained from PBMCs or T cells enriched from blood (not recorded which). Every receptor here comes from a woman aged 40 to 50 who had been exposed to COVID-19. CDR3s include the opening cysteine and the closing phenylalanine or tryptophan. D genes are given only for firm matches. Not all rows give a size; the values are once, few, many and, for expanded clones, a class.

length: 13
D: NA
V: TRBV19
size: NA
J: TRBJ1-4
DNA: TGTGCCAGTAGATATCAGGGAGGCGAAAAACTGTTTTTT
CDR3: CASRYQGGEKLFF

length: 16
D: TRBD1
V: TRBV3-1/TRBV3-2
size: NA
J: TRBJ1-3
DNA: TGTGCCAGCAGCCAAGTGGCAGGGGGCGTTGGAAACACCATATATTTT
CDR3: CASSQVAGGVGNTIYF

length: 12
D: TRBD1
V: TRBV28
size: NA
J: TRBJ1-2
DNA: TGTGCCAGCAGTTGGACAGGGCCCGGCTACACCTTC
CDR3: CASSWTGPGYTF

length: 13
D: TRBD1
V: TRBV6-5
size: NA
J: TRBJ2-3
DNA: TGTGCCAGCGAGGACAGGGCTAAAGATACGCAGTATTTT
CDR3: CASEDRAKDTQYF

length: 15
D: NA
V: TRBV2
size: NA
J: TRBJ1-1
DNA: TGTGCCAGCAGTGCCGGAGCGGGTGGGGACACTGAAGCTTTCTTT
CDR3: CASSAGAGGDTEAFF

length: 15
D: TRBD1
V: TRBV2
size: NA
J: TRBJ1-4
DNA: TGTGCCAGCAGCATCACAGGGGTGGCTAATGAAAAACTGTTTTTT
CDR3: CASSITGVANEKLFF

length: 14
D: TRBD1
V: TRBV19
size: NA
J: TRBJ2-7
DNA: TGTGCCAGTAGTCCCGGGACAGAGACCTACGAGCAGTACTTC
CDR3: CASSPGTETYEQYF

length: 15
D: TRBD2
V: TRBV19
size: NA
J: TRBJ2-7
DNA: TGTGCCAGTAGTGCCCCCGGGACTACCTCCTACGAGCAGTACTTC
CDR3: CASSAPGTTSYEQYF

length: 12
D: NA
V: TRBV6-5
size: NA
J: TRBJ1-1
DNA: TGTGCTATCGGGACACTCGGCACTGAAGCTTTCTTT
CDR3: CAIGTLGTEAFF

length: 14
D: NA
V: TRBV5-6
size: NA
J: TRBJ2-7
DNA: TGTGCCAGCAGCGCGGGACAGACCTCCTACGAGCAGTACTTC
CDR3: CASSAGQTSYEQYF

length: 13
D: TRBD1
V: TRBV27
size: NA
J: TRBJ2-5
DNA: TGTGCCAGCAGGCCAACAGGGGGTGAGACCCAGTACTTC
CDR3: CASRPTGGETQYF

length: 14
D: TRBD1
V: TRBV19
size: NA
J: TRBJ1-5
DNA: TGTGCCAGTAGTATGAGCAACAGGGGTCAGCCCCAGCATTTT
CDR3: CASSMSNRGQPQHF

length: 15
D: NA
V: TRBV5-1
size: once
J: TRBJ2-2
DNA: TGCGCCAGCAGCTTTAGTCTAGGAGACGCCGGGGAGCTGTTTTTT
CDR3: CASSFSLGDAGELFF